A single sample is the source of the 13 T cell receptor beta chains below, sequenced in a study of early T cells in non-severe SARS-CoV-2 infection. A single record per CDR3 protein comes from TCRdb applying MiXCR to the 5' RACE reads. The sample has some 98,000 distinct CDR3 sequences, about 10% seen once. The sample consisted of whole blood. These receptors were obtained from an adult who was a healthcare worker with PCR-confirmed SARS-CoV-2 infection or an uninfected control (not recorded which).

The J gene is TRBJ1-1, the V gene TRBV20-1; D is unresolved. V was trimmed by 5 bases and J by 1 base, leaving 8 bases between them. CDR1 and CDR2 from the germline V gene are DFQATT and SNEGSKA (reference sequence). The CDR3 is 12 amino acids. The CDR3 DNA sequence: TGCAGTGCTCTTACAGAGAACACTGAAGCTTTCTTT. Its translation is CSALTENTEAFF.

This rearrangement joins TRBV2 to TRBJ1-1, with D tentatively TRBD1 (5 bases). The V end was cut by 7 bases, the J end by 4 bases, with 22 bases between. This CDR3 has 16 residues. Germline CDR1 reads SNHLY; CDR2 reads FYNNEI. The CDR3 DNA reads TGTGCCAGCACCCCACCCGGGGGGGTTGCCTTCACTGAAGCTTTCTTT. This gives the protein CASTPPGGVAFTEAFF. The entire variable domain, with the rest obtained from reference TRBV2 and TRBJ1-1, is as follows: EPEVTQTPSHQVTQMGQEVILRCVPISNHLYFYWYRQILGQKVEFLVSFYNNEISEKSEIFDDQFSVERPDGSNFTLKIRSTKLEDSAMYFCASTPPGGVAFTEAFFGQGTRLTVV.

This clonotype was seen only a few times. The chain joins TRBV11-1 to TRBJ2-1; possibly TRBD2 for D (5 bases). Germline loops: CDR1 SGHAT, CDR2 FQDESV (reference sequence). The germline V and J ends were trimmed by 5 bases and 6 bases, with 8 bases remaining between them. The CDR3 consists of 12 residues. The CDR3, as DNA: TGTGCCAGCAGCCGAGAGGGCAATGAGCAGTTCTTC. The encoded protein is CASSREGNEQFF.

This clonotype was seen only a few times. This chain uses TRBV4-1 with TRBJ1-3, with TRBD1 as a possible D gene (6 bases). Germline V CDR1 and CDR2: MGHRA, YSYEKL. The CDR3 runs 15 residues. V dropped 1 base and J dropped 1 base, with 8 bases sitting between them. Here the CDR3 DNA reads TGCGCCAGCAGCCAAGGTACAGGGTCTGGAAACACCATATATTTT. This sequence encodes CASSQGTGSGNTIYF.

This clonotype has more than one count but fewer than ten. V and J are TRBV12-3 or TRBV12-4 and TRBJ2-2, with 11 positions matching TRBD1. The CDR3 length is 16 residues. J gave up 5 bases and V 7 bases, and 9 bases lay outside the gene matches. CDR3 coding DNA: TGTGCCAGCACCGCCCGGGACAGGGGGGTAACCGGGGAGCTGTTTTTT. It yields the protein CASTARDRGVTGELFF.

This clonotype has only a few counts. The V gene is TRBV7-9, the J gene TRBJ1-4; TRBD1 agrees at 7 bases. The CDR3 is 17 residues long. CDR1 and CDR2 (germline): SEHNR, FQNEAQ (reference sequence). Trimming at V came to 3 bases and at J to 2 bases, leaving 9 bases not matched to a gene. The CDR3 region has the DNA TGTGCCAGCAGCTTCATCGGGACAGCCTTTACTAATGAAAAACTGTTTTTT. Encoded protein: CASSFIGTAFTNEKLFF. The full variable domain, rest sourced from reference TRBV7-9 and TRBJ1-4, is DTGVSQNPRHKITKRGQNVTFRCDPISEHNRLYWYRQTLGQGPEFLTYFQNEAQLEKSRLLSDRFSAERPKGSFSTLEIQRTEQGDSAMYLCASSFIGTAFTNEKLFFGSGTQLSVL.

Only a few counts were recorded for this clonotype. V gene TRBV19 combines with J gene TRBJ2-3, with 8 bases matching TRBD2. CDR3 size: 14 residues. In germline, CDR1 is LNHDA, CDR2 SQIVND (reference sequence). With 9 bases clipped from V and 5 bases from J, the junction kept 10 bases outside the gene matches. CDR3 sequence (DNA): TGTGCCAGCGGGCTGGCGGGGGGTGAAGATACGCAGTATTTT. Amino acid sequence: CASGLAGGEDTQYF.

This clonotype was seen a handful of times. This chain connects TRBV5-1 to TRBJ1-1, with a possible D match to TRBD1 (6 bases). This CDR3 is built from 13 residues. Germline V lookup: CDR1 SGHRS, CDR2 YFSETQ. V lost 4 bases, J lost 6 bases, and 13 bases lay in between. CDR3 region: CASSPQGMSEAFF. The DNA of the CDR3 is TGCGCCAGCAGCCCCCAGGGGATGTCTGAAGCTTTCTTT.

This clonotype turned up a few times. This chain joins TRBV11-2 and TRBJ2-3; tentative D call: TRBD1 (5 bases). The CDR3 is made up of 16 amino acids. The germline CDR1 and CDR2 sequences are SGHAT and FQNNGV. V was pared by 5 bases and J by 2 bases, with 17 bases between. The CDR3 DNA follows: TGTGCCAGCAGCCAACAGAAACAGGCGATCACAGATACGCAGTATTTT. It codes for CASSQQKQAITDTQYF.

This chain uses TRBV11-3 with TRBJ2-2, with 8 bases identical to TRBD1. Germline CDR1 is SGHNT and CDR2 is YENEEA. The V segment lost 5 bases and the J segment 2 bases; nucleotides outside the gene matches: 7. This CDR3 contains 16 residues. CDR3 sequence: CASSPQGAQNTGELFF. DNA of the CDR3: TGTGCCAGCAGCCCGCAGGGGGCGCAAAACACCGGGGAGCTGTTTTTT.

The chain joins TRBV29-1 to TRBJ2-3; the D gene is possibly TRBD2 (6 bases). The germline V gene encodes CDR1 SQVTM and CDR2 ANQGSEA. With 6 bases removed from V and 1 base from J, the gap between germline ends came to 17 bases. The CDR3 has 15 residues. CDR3: CSVRRASDRTDTQYF. CDR3 sequence (DNA): TGCAGCGTAAGAAGGGCTAGCGATCGCACAGATACGCAGTATTTT.

This clonotype appeared a few times. J is TRBJ2-3 and V is TRBV5-4; possibly TRBD1 for D (6 bases). V dropped 4 bases and J dropped 0 bases, with 12 bases sitting between them. The CDR3 spans 15 residues. Germline assignment: CDR1 SGHNT and CDR2 YYREEE (reference sequence). The CDR3 loop reads CASSRDRSSTDTQYF. The CDR3 DNA reads TGTGCCAGCAGCAGAGACAGGTCTAGCACAGATACGCAGTATTTT.

There are many counts of this clonotype. The gene calls are TRBV28 and TRBJ2-3, with 9 nucleotides matching TRBD1. Trimming at V came to 9 bases and at J to 1 base, leaving 8 bases not matched to a gene. CDR3 length equals 15 residues. In germline, CDR1 is MDHEN, CDR2 SYDVKM. Here the CDR3 reads CASIQGAHGTDTQYF. CDR3 nucleotide sequence: TGTGCCAGTATACAGGGGGCCCATGGCACAGATACGCAGTATTTT.